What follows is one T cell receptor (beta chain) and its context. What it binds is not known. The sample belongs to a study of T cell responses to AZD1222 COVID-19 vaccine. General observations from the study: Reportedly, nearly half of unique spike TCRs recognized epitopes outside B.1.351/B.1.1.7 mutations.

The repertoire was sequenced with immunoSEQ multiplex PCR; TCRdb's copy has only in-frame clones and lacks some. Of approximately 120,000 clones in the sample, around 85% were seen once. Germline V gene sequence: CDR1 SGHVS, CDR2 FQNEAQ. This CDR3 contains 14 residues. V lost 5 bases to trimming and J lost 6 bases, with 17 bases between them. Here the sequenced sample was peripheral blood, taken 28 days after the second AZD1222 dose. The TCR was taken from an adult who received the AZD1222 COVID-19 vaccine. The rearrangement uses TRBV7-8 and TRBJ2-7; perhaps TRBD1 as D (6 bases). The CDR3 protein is CASSPGGWGREQYF. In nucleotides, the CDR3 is TGTGCCAGCAGCCCGGGTGGGTGGGGGCGCGAGCAGTACTTC.